The 30 T cell receptor beta chains in this list originate from one sample, sequenced in a study of shared T cell receptors in the human thymus. Method: immunoSEQ multiplex PCR; TCRdb's copy keeps in-frame clones and lacks some. The profile covers over 450,000 clones, with about 80% appearing a single time and about 0.013% taken by the ten largest. The same data also contributed to another study, on human thymus T cells.

Specimen: thymocytes. These receptors came from a boy less than two years old with a congenital heart defect.

V usage is TRBV7-9 and J usage is TRBJ1-2, with 8 bases that match TRBD1. CDR1 is SEHNR and CDR2 is FQNEAQ in the germline V gene (reference sequence). The length of the CDR3 is 14 residues. With 5 bases clipped from V and 9 bases from J, the junction kept 11 bases outside the gene matches. CDR3 protein: CASSNTNNRGSYTF. Here the CDR3 DNA reads TGTGCCAGCAGCAATACCAACAACAGGGGGAGCTACACCTTC.

The rearrangement uses TRBV6-6 and TRBJ1-1; 8 bases are a match to TRBD1. Germline CDR1 and CDR2: MNHNY and SVGAGI (reference sequence). This CDR3 is 15 amino acids long. Unmatched junction bases numbered 10, after V lost 5 bases and J lost 5 bases. DNA for the CDR3: TGTGCCAGCAGTCACACCGGGACAGGACGGACTGAAGCTTTCTTT. Its translation: CASSHTGTGRTEAFF.

This sequence joins TRBV6-6 and TRBJ2-7; D gene uncertain. Germline CDR1 and CDR2: MNHNY and SVGAGI (reference sequence). CDR3 size: 13 residues. Trimming shortened V by 2 bases and J by 5 bases, and 10 bases separated the two germline ends. The CDR3 loop is CASSYPTRHEQYF. CDR3 nucleotide sequence: TGTGCCAGCAGTTACCCGACTCGACACGAGCAGTACTTC.

This chain joins TRBV7-2 and TRBJ1-2, with a tentative D call TRBD1 (6 bases). The germline V gene has CDR1 SGHTA and CDR2 FQGNSA. There are 16 residues in the CDR3. V was cut by 3 bases and J by 2 bases, with 16 bases left in between. The CDR3 spells CASSFQVHRANYGYTF. CDR3 nucleotides: TGTGCCAGCAGCTTTCAGGTTCACAGGGCAAACTATGGCTACACCTTC.

V is TRBV5-4 and J is TRBJ1-2; 7 positions match TRBD1. The CDR3 has 14 residues. With 5 bases clipped from V and 2 bases from J, the junction kept 6 bases outside the gene matches. Germline assignment: CDR1 SGHNT and CDR2 YYREEE (reference sequence). The CDR3 reads CASRSGTENYGYTF. As DNA, the CDR3 is TGTGCCAGCAGATCCGGGACAGAGAACTATGGCTACACCTTC.

This sequence joins TRBV28 and TRBJ2-7; D may be TRBD1 (6 bases). This CDR3 spans 11 amino acids. The V gene lost 6 bases and the J gene lost 9 bases, with 12 bases spanning the gap. Germline loops: CDR1 MDHEN, CDR2 SYDVKM. CDR3 bases: TGTGCCAGCAGCCGCAGGGGTTGGCAGTACTTC. Residues: CASSRRGWQYF.

The rearrangement links TRBV10-3 to TRBJ1-1; no clear D. This CDR3 contains 15 residues. Deletions cut 5 bases from V and 1 base from J, with 14 bases between. Germline V lookup: CDR1 ENHRY, CDR2 SYGVKD. The CDR3 reads CAISQASPSNTEAFF. For the CDR3, the DNA is TGTGCCATCAGTCAGGCCAGTCCTTCGAACACTGAAGCTTTCTTT.

This chain joins TRBV4-2 and TRBJ2-1, with 7 bases matching TRBD2. This CDR3 region has 18 residues. CDR1 and CDR2 (germline): LGHNA, YNFKEQ. Trimming at V came to 6 bases and at J to 5 bases, leaving 19 bases not matched to a gene. The DNA for the CDR3 is TGTGCCAGCAGGCGGTCAACCACCGGGCTAGCGGAACACAATGAGCAGTTCTTC. Encoded protein: CASRRSTTGLAEHNEQFF.

The chain employs TRBV6-6 and TRBJ2-2, with D perhaps TRBD2 (7 bases). Germline values: CDR1 MNHNY, CDR2 SVGAGI (reference sequence). The germline V and J ends were trimmed by 5 bases and 7 bases, with 8 bases remaining between them. CDR3 size: 12 residues. CDR3 nucleotides: TGTGCCAGCAGTAGGGGGGGCGGGGAGCTGTTTTTT. This codes for CASSRGGGELFF.

V gene TRBV6-4 combines with J gene TRBJ2-3, with D maybe TRBD2 (5 bases). V was clipped by 0 bases and J by 4 bases, with 14 bases between them. CDR1 is MRHNA and CDR2 is SNTAGT in the germline V gene. This CDR3 spans 16 amino acids. CDR3 in amino acids: CASSDSKDSSPDTQYF. Written as DNA, the CDR3 is TGTGCCAGCAGTGACTCGAAGGACTCTTCGCCAGATACGCAGTATTTT.

The chain employs TRBV5-1 and TRBJ1-2, with a weak D call TRBD1 (5 bases). This CDR3 is built from 15 residues. Trimming removed 0 bases from V and 4 bases from J, with 13 bases in between. Germline values: CDR1 SGHRS, CDR2 YFSETQ. The CDR3 coding sequence is TGCGCCAGCAGCTTGGTTCCGGAAAGGGGCTATGGCTACACCTTC. It yields the protein CASSLVPERGYGYTF. Based on the CDR3 plus reference TRBV5-1 and TRBJ1-2, the full variable domain is KAGVTQTPRYLIKTRGQQVTLSCSPISGHRSVSWYQQTPGQGLQFLFEYFSETQRNKGNFPGRFSGRQFSNSRSEMNVSTLELGDSALYLCASSLVPERGYGYTFGSGTRLTVV.

This rearrangement joins TRBV27 to TRBJ1-4; tentative D call: TRBD1 (6 bases). This CDR3 is 16 amino acids long. In germline, CDR1 is MNHEY, CDR2 SMNVEV (reference sequence). Deletions cut 4 bases from V and 1 base from J, with 13 bases between. The CDR3 protein is CASSSRDIGTNEKLFF. CDR3 DNA sequence: TGTGCCAGCAGTTCCCGGGACATAGGAACTAATGAAAAACTGTTTTTT.

As DNA, the CDR3 is TGTGCCAGCAGCCAAACAGGGCGGGCAGATACGCAGTATTTT. Protein product: CASSQTGRADTQYF. The V and J genes are TRBV7-6 and TRBJ2-3, with D possibly being TRBD1 (6 bases). With 5 bases removed from V and 4 bases from J, the gap between germline ends came to 13 bases. CDR3 length: 14 amino acids. Germline values: CDR1 SGHVS, CDR2 FNYEAQ.

The V gene is TRBV6-6, the J gene TRBJ2-1, with 8 bases aligning to TRBD1. With V trimmed by 5 bases and J by 5 bases, 5 bases remained unmatched. The CDR3 runs to 14 residues. The germline V gene encodes CDR1 MNHNY and CDR2 SVGAGI (reference sequence). In nucleotides, the CDR3 is TGTGCCAGCAGTCCAGAACAGGGGGACAATGAGCAGTTCTTC. It is translated as CASSPEQGDNEQFF.

The chain combines TRBV4-3 with TRBJ1-2; D uncertain. The germline CDR1 and CDR2 sequences are LGHNA and YSLEER. V dropped 0 bases and J dropped 0 bases, with 11 bases sitting between them. There are 16 residues in the CDR3. In DNA, the CDR3 is TGCGCCAGCAGCCAAGATTGGGCAGGAACTAACTATGGCTACACCTTC. It is translated as CASSQDWAGTNYGYTF.

This chain joins TRBV25-1 and TRBJ1-1; maybe TRBD1 (5 bases). CDR3 length: 15 residues. Deletions cut 1 base from V and 0 bases from J, with 9 bases between. Per germline, CDR1 MGHDK and CDR2 SYGVNS. The CDR3 DNA is TGTGCCAGCAGTGAATGGGGAGGGGTGAACACTGAAGCTTTCTTT. Its protein is CASSEWGGVNTEAFF.

This clone was seen a handful of times. The J gene is TRBJ2-1, the V gene TRBV9; the match to TRBD2 covers 8 bases. The CDR3 covers 18 residues. J lost 1 base, V lost 2 bases, and 11 bases had no gene match. Germline CDR1 and CDR2: SGDLS and YYNGEE. The DNA for the CDR3 is TGTGCCAGCAGCGTCAGTCGGGAGGGCCTTCGTTCCTACAATGAGCAGTTCTTC. The encoded protein is CASSVSREGLRSYNEQFF.

This chain uses TRBV4-3 with TRBJ2-5, with 7 positions matching TRBD1. V was pared by 4 bases and J by 3 bases, with 8 bases of the junction left unmatched. This CDR3 has 15 amino acids. Germline lookup yields CDR1 LGHNA and CDR2 YSLEER. In DNA form, the CDR3 reads TGCGCCAGCAGCCTCCCGGACAGGCTTGAAGAGACCCAGTACTTC. Translating it yields CASSLPDRLEETQYF.

The chain has TRBV4-1 and TRBJ1-1; 8 nucleotides agree with TRBD1. Losses at the gene ends were 4 bases for V and 6 bases for J; bases not matched to a gene: 10. The CDR3 runs 15 residues. Germline CDR1 MGHRA, CDR2 YSYEKL. As DNA, the CDR3 is TGCGCCAGCAGCCTTACCAGGGGGCGGTGGGCTGAAGCTTTCTTT. It specifies CASSLTRGRWAEAFF.

This chain connects TRBV27 to TRBJ2-7, with 8 bases fitting TRBD1. The V gene end was trimmed by 6 bases and the J gene end by 1 base; junction bases not matched to a gene: 17. The CDR3 extends over 18 amino acids. Germline V gives CDR1 MNHEY, CDR2 SMNVEV (reference sequence). In DNA, the CDR3 is TGTGCCAGCAGCTATCCGACCCCGGGGACAGGACTATCCTACGAGCAGTACTTC. This translates into CASSYPTPGTGLSYEQYF.

The chain combines TRBV4-2 with TRBJ2-7; TRBD2 matches at 9 bases. Germline CDR1 reads LGHNA; CDR2 reads YNFKEQ. Trimming at V came to 3 bases and at J to 4 bases, leaving 7 bases not matched to a gene. This CDR3 is 15 amino acids long. The CDR3 reads CASSHSSGAPYEQYF. For the CDR3, the DNA is TGTGCCAGCAGCCACTCTAGCGGGGCCCCATACGAGCAGTACTTC.

The rearrangement uses TRBV5-1 and TRBJ2-3; D may be TRBD2 (7 bases). Germline V lookup: CDR1 SGHRS, CDR2 YFSETQ. V lost 2 bases, J lost 4 bases, and 8 bases lay in between. This CDR3 is built from 13 residues. The CDR3 sequence is CASSFGGPDTQYF. DNA for the CDR3: TGCGCCAGCAGCTTCGGGGGGCCAGATACGCAGTATTTT.

The chain couples TRBV1 to TRBJ1-4; the D call of TRBD1 is as the table states it, not checked on the DNA. TRBV1 is annotated as a pseudogene. This CDR3 has 16 residues. The CDR3, as DNA: TGCACCAACGACTCGGACACTATAAGGCGTCGGGAAAAACTGTTTTTT. Protein: CTNDSDTIRRREKLFF.

The rearrangement uses TRBV2 and TRBJ2-5; possibly TRBD2 for D (7 bases). Trimming left V 2 bases short and J 5 bases short, with 18 bases between. The germline V gene encodes CDR1 SNHLY and CDR2 FYNNEI. The CDR3 spans 16 residues. The CDR3 reads CASSEKGHREGETQYF. The CDR3 bases are TGTGCCAGCAGTGAAAAGGGACACAGGGAGGGGGAGACCCAGTACTTC.

This clone was found once. The chain couples TRBV18 to TRBJ2-7, with TRBD2 matching 7 bases. The CDR3 has 17 residues. Trimming at V came to 0 bases and at J to 7 bases, leaving 15 bases not matched to a gene. Per the germline V gene, CDR1 is KGHSH and CDR2 is LQKENI. CDR3 in amino acids: CASSPPLASGLHWEQYF. The CDR3 coding sequence is TGTGCCAGCTCACCACCGTTGGCTAGCGGTCTCCACTGGGAGCAGTACTTC.

V is TRBV21-1 and J is TRBJ2-3; TRBD2, the table's D call, was not compared with the DNA. TRBV21-1 is assigned pseudogene status. This CDR3 is 14 amino acids long. Written as DNA, the CDR3 is TGTGCCAGCAGCAACGAGAGGGAAACAGATACGCAGTATTTT. Amino acid sequence: CASSNERETDTQYF.

This chain uses TRBV28 with TRBJ2-1; a possible D gene is TRBD2 (5 bases). V dropped 1 base and J dropped 5 bases, with 12 bases sitting between them. Germline V gene lookup returns CDR1 MDHEN and CDR2 SYDVKM. The CDR3 runs 15 residues. The CDR3 here is CASSLLLDGNNEQFF. The CDR3 coding sequence is TGTGCCAGCAGTTTATTGTTGGACGGGAACAATGAGCAGTTCTTC. Based on the CDR3 plus reference TRBV28 and TRBJ2-1, the full variable domain is DVKVTQSSRYLVKRTGEKVFLECVQDMDHENMFWYRQDPGLGLRLIYFSYDVKMKEKGDIPEGYSVSREKKERFSLILESASTNQTSMYLCASSLLLDGNNEQFFGPGTRLTVL.

The chain links TRBV9 to TRBJ2-7, with TRBD2 matching over 8 bases. Looked up from germline, CDR1 is SGDLS and CDR2 is YYNGEE. The CDR3 extends over 16 amino acids. V shed 0 bases, J shed 5 bases, and the junction held 10 bases outside the gene matches. This CDR3 is CASSVALSGSGHEQYF. The CDR3 DNA sequence: TGTGCCAGCAGCGTAGCCCTCAGCGGGAGTGGCCACGAGCAGTACTTC.

The rearrangement joins TRBV6-5 to TRBJ2-1; 7 nucleotides agree with TRBD1. Trimming cost V 3 bases and J 9 bases; bases outside gene matches: 11. In germline, CDR1 is MNHEY, CDR2 SVGAGI. This CDR3 is 15 amino acids long. The CDR3 region has the DNA TGTGCCAGCAGTTATTTCCCGAGGGGGCAGGGTGAGCAGTTCTTC. Translation: CASSYFPRGQGEQFF.

V and J are TRBV27 and TRBJ1-5; a possible D gene is TRBD1 (5 bases). Germline V lookup: CDR1 MNHEY, CDR2 SMNVEV (reference sequence). The CDR3 runs to 14 residues. V lost 6 bases, J lost 0 bases, and 9 bases lay in between. DNA of the CDR3: TGTGCCAGCAGCCCAGGGTATAGCAATCAGCCCCAGCATTTT. Protein: CASSPGYSNQPQHF.